A single sample is the source of the 22 T cell receptor beta chains below, sequenced in a study of blood T cell repertoires in COVID-19. TCRdb's copy holds only in-frame clones and misses some; the assay was immunoSEQ multiplex PCR. The sample has more than 45,000 clones, more than 60% seen once. The sample taken for sequencing was peripheral blood. The receptor source for this set is a human donor in a cohort sampled during active COVID-19.

The chain combines TRBV28 with TRBJ2-7; 13 nucleotides match TRBD2. Germline loops: CDR1 MDHEN, CDR2 SYDVKM. V gave up 7 bases and J gave up 5 bases; unmatched junction bases: 8. The CDR3 is 15 residues long. Here the CDR3 DNA reads TGTGCCAGCACCGGACTAGCGGGAGACGGCCACGAGCAGTACTTC. This sequence encodes CASTGLAGDGHEQYF.

CDR3 coding DNA: TGTGCCAGCTCCCCCAGTGGGGGCGACTACGAGCAGTACTTC. Translated, it gives CASSPSGGDYEQYF. This chain connects TRBV18 to TRBJ2-7, with D perhaps matching TRBD1 (6 bases). CDR1 KGHSH and CDR2 LQKENI come from the germline V gene. V dropped 6 bases and J dropped 3 bases, with 15 bases sitting between them. The CDR3 totals 14 residues.

The chain combines TRBV27 with TRBJ2-7; D is undetermined. CDR1 is MNHEY and CDR2 is SMNVEV in the germline V gene (reference sequence). The CDR3 length is 12 residues. V lost 8 bases and J 0 bases, leaving 8 bases between the germline ends. The CDR3 here is CASVQDSYEQYF. The CDR3 DNA reads as TGTGCCAGCGTCCAGGACTCCTACGAGCAGTACTTC.

The chain uses TRBV7-8 and TRBJ2-7, with 7 bases fitting TRBD2. The V and J ends lost 3 bases and 1 base, in that order; junction bases with no gene match: 9. This CDR3 contains 16 residues. Germline CDR1 and CDR2: SGHVS and FQNEAQ. The CDR3 loop reads CASSFAGVTPSYEQYF. The CDR3 DNA follows: TGTGCCAGCAGCTTCGCGGGAGTAACCCCGTCCTACGAGCAGTACTTC. The whole variable domain, filled in from reference TRBV7-8 and TRBJ2-7, reads GAGVSQSPRYKVAKRGQDVALRCDPISGHVSLFWYQQALGQGPEFLTYFQNEAQLDKSGLPSDRFFAERPEGSVSTLKIQRTQQEDSAVYLCASSFAGVTPSYEQYFGPGTRLTVT.

The V and J genes are TRBV30 and TRBJ2-7, with D possibly TRBD1 on 5 matching bases. With 1 base removed from V and 3 bases from J, the gap between germline ends came to 7 bases. Looked up from germline, CDR1 is GTSNPN and CDR2 is SVGIG (reference sequence). The CDR3 extends over 12 amino acids. The CDR3 sequence: CAWSARDYEQYF. Written as DNA, the CDR3 is TGTGCCTGGAGTGCCAGGGACTACGAGCAGTACTTC. The variable domain in full, completed from reference TRBV30 and TRBJ2-7, reads SQTIHQWPATLVQPVGSPLSLECTVEGTSNPNLYWYRQAAGRGLQLLFYSVGIGQISSEVPQNLSASRPQDRQFILSSKKLLLSDSGFYLCAWSARDYEQYFGPGTRLTVT.

The sample holds a few counts of this clone. The V gene is TRBV5-1, the J gene TRBJ2-7, with a tentative D call TRBD1 (6 bases). CDR3 length: 14 amino acids. Germline V gives CDR1 SGHRS, CDR2 YFSETQ. V gave up 2 bases and J gave up 2 bases, with 11 bases separating them. This CDR3 reads CASSLTGSTYEQYF. The CDR3 DNA reads TGCGCCAGCAGCTTAACAGGGAGTACCTACGAGCAGTACTTC.

CDR3 nucleotides: TGTGCCAGCAGCTTGGCGGCAGCGAACGAGCAGTACTTC. Translation: CASSLAAANEQYF. The chain has TRBV5-6 and TRBJ2-7; D is undetermined. V lost 0 bases and J lost 5, with 9 bases in between. The CDR3 consists of 13 residues. CDR1 is SGHDT, CDR2 YYEEEE, per germline.

This sequence joins TRBV5-5 and TRBJ1-1, with D tentatively TRBD1 (5 bases). Trimming shortened V by 2 bases and J by 9 bases, and 14 bases separated the two germline ends. This CDR3 is 13 amino acids long. CDR1 is SGHKS, CDR2 YYEKEE, per germline (reference sequence). The CDR3 spells CASSFQGGQKAFF. DNA of the CDR3: TGTGCCAGCAGCTTCCAGGGTGGCCAAAAAGCTTTCTTT.

The chain is built from TRBV6-5 and TRBJ1-2; 7 bases are a match to TRBD1. V lost 6 bases to trimming and J lost 7 bases; unmatched junction nucleotides: 8. The V gene's germline CDR1 is MNHEY and CDR2 SVGAGI. The CDR3 consists of 13 residues. The CDR3 region is CASSPGQVFGYTF. The CDR3 nucleotides read TGTGCCAGCAGCCCAGGACAGGTATTTGGCTACACCTTC.

Written as DNA, the CDR3 is TGTGCCAGTAGTCCTACAGTCTTCCCTGGGGCCAACGTCCTGACTTTC. Translated: CASSPTVFPGANVLTF. The rearrangement links TRBV19 to TRBJ2-6; D ambiguous. Germline V gene lookup returns CDR1 LNHDA and CDR2 SQIVND (reference sequence). Trimming took off 5 bases at V and 2 bases at J, with 13 bases between the two ends. The length of the CDR3 is 16 residues.

V and J are TRBV6-5 and TRBJ1-4; a weak D match, TRBD1 (5 bases). Germline CDR1 is MNHEY and CDR2 is SVGAGI. Trimming took 2 bases from V and 2 from J, leaving 12 bases between them. The CDR3 consists of 16 residues. The CDR3 sequence: CASSYGGGGTNEKLFF. For the CDR3, the DNA is TGTGCCAGCAGTTACGGTGGGGGGGGGACTAATGAAAAACTGTTTTTT.

To note about this clone: Other nucleotide sequences from this sample produce the same CDR3. The chain combines TRBV9 with TRBJ1-1; maybe TRBD1 (6 bases). Germline V lookup: CDR1 SGDLS, CDR2 YYNGEE. Deletions cut 0 bases from V and 4 bases from J, with 7 bases between. This CDR3 region has 13 residues. The CDR3: CASSVGRGTEAFF. DNA for the CDR3: TGTGCCAGCAGCGTAGGCAGGGGCACTGAAGCTTTCTTT.

The chain links TRBV24-1 to TRBJ1-3; 8 bases are shared with TRBD1. V was clipped by 3 bases and J by 4 bases; unmatched bases: 4. The CDR3 length is 15 residues. Per the germline V gene, CDR1 is KGHDR and CDR2 is SFDVKD. The CDR3 DNA reads as TGTGCCACCAGTGATCCCCGGGACAGGGGAAACACCATATATTTT. It codes for CATSDPRDRGNTIYF.

This clone was detected only a few times. This chain joins TRBV15 and TRBJ1-5, with D tentatively TRBD1 (5 bases). The CDR3 has 14 residues. V dropped 7 bases and J dropped 4 bases, with 14 bases sitting between them. CDR1 and CDR2 (germline): LNHNV, YYDKDF (reference sequence). CDR3 DNA: TGTGCCACCACCCCGGGCAGGGCTAATCAGCCCCAGCATTTT. As protein: CATTPGRANQPQHF.

The chain links TRBV7-8 to TRBJ2-7; TRBD1 matches at 11 bases. The ends lost 1 base at V and 3 bases at J; junction bases unmatched: 2. CDR1 is SGHVS, CDR2 FQNEAQ, per germline. The CDR3 loop spans 15 amino acids. The CDR3 DNA reads as TGTGCCAGCAGCTTAGGAGGGACAGGGGGCTACGAGCAGTACTTC. Encoded protein: CASSLGGTGGYEQYF.

Points on this clone: The CDR3 end shows no conserved phenylalanine or tryptophan, and so a read error is likely. No DNA is shown, since the ends of the CDR3 on it are uncertain; the CDR3 is the one TCRdb lists. This chain connects TRBV11-2 to TRBJ2-4; the tabulated D call, TRBD2, remains unverified against the DNA. The CDR3 length is 9 residues, termini included. Germline CDR1 and CDR2: SGHAT and FQNNGV. This chain's CDR3 is CASKTGTSV.

This clone has only a few counts. CDR3 residues: CASSGVASLYEQYF. CDR3 sequence (DNA): TGTGCCAGCAGTGGAGTAGCGAGCCTGTACGAGCAGTACTTC. V and J are TRBV2 and TRBJ2-7, with a possible D match to TRBD2 (5 bases). The germline V gene encodes CDR1 SNHLY and CDR2 FYNNEI. The CDR3 totals 14 residues. V was trimmed by 4 bases and J by 4 bases, leaving 14 bases between them. The variable domain in full, with the rest retrieved from reference TRBV2 and TRBJ2-7, is EPEVTQTPSHQVTQMGQEVILRCVPISNHLYFYWYRQILGQKVEFLVSFYNNEISEKSEIFDDQFSVERPDGSNFTLKIRSTKLEDSAMYFCASSGVASLYEQYFGPGTRLTVT.

The J gene is TRBJ2-7, the V gene TRBV29-1, with a possible D match to TRBD2 (5 bases). This CDR3 has 12 amino acids. V dropped 3 bases and J dropped 4 bases, with 10 bases sitting between them. CDR1 and CDR2 from the germline V gene are SQVTM and ANQGSEA. Written as DNA, the CDR3 is TGCAGCGTTGAGGCTAGCCCATACGAGCAGTACTTC. It specifies CSVEASPYEQYF.

The chain is built from TRBV9 and TRBJ2-7; 10 positions match TRBD2. The germline V gene has CDR1 SGDLS and CDR2 YYNGEE. Losses at the gene ends were 4 bases for V and 6 bases for J; bases not matched to a gene: 7. The CDR3 is 14 amino acids. The CDR3 protein is CASSPSGSSIEQYF. The CDR3 DNA reads TGTGCCAGCAGCCCTAGCGGGAGCTCAATCGAGCAGTACTTC. Full variable domain (remainder filled in from reference TRBV9 and TRBJ2-7): DSGVTQTPKHLITATGQRVTLRCSPRSGDLSVYWYQQSLDQGLQFLIQYYNGEERAKGNILERFSAQQFPDLHSELNLSSLELGDSALYFCASSPSGSSIEQYFGPGTRLTVT.

J is TRBJ1-2 and V is TRBV6-5; D unclear. The CDR3 has 16 residues. Germline loops: CDR1 MNHEY, CDR2 SVGAGI. V shed 0 bases and J shed 4 bases, with 15 bases lying between them. CDR3 coding DNA: TGTGCCAGCAGTTACTCGATAAATTCGGGTGGCTATGGCTACACCTTC. The encoded protein is CASSYSINSGGYGYTF.

This chain connects TRBV18 to TRBJ1-5, with 9 nucleotides matching TRBD1. The CDR3 has 16 residues. CDR1 is KGHSH, CDR2 LQKENI, per germline. Losses at the gene ends were 4 bases for V and 3 bases for J; bases not matched to a gene: 7. As DNA, the CDR3 is TGTGCCAGCTCACTGGCGACAGGGGGGACCAATCAGCCCCAGCATTTT. It encodes CASSLATGGTNQPQHF.

The chain recombines TRBV19 with TRBJ1-3, with D unclear. CDR1 is LNHDA, CDR2 SQIVND, per germline (reference sequence). The CDR3 loop spans 14 amino acids. Between the trimmed V and J ends, which lost 5 bases and 3 bases, there was a span of 11 bases. DNA for the CDR3: TGTGCCAGTAGTGCGGGCTTGTTTGGAAACACCATATATTTT. Protein: CASSAGLFGNTIYF.